Sequencing of this TCR beta chain was carried out in a study of a mutant IDH1 vaccine in newly diagnosed glioma. Background on the study: Patients received vaccination from 4-6 weeks after radiotherapy alone, or with temozolomide cycles.

The sample's time point: week 5, during vaccination. What each vaccine dose contained was 300 ug of mutant IDH1 20-mer peptide, accompanied by topical imiquimod. The protocol was immunoSEQ multiplex PCR, while the TCRdb copy is restricted to in-frame clones and leaves out a portion. The table lists roughly 40,000 clones, about 89% of them singletons. On this clone itself: Its antigen remains unidentified.

The CDR3 has 16 amino acids. The V and J ends lost 0 bases and 2 bases respectively, with 12 bases between them. Germline values: CDR1 MGHRA, CDR2 YSYEKL. The clonotype was recovered from a man aged 45 to 65 with glioma. The gene calls are TRBV4-1 and TRBJ2-3, with D tentatively TRBD1 (5 bases). The specimen was PBMCs, collected from a glioma patient whose treatment included an IDH1 peptide vaccine. Here the CDR3 reads CASSQDSQGITDTQYF. The CDR3 DNA reads TGCGCCAGCAGCCAAGATTCCCAGGGAATCACAGATACGCAGTATTTT.